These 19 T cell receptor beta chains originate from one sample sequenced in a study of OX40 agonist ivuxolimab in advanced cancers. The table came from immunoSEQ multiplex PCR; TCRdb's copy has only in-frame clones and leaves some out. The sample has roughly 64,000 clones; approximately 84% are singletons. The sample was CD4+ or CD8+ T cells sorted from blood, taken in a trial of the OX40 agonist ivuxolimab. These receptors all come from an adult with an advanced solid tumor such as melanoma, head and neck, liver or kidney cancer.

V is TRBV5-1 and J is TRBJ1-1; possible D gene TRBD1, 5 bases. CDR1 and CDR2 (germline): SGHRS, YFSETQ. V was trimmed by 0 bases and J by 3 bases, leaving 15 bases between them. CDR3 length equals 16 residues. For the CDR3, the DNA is TGCGCCAGCAGCTTGGTGGTTATGGGAGGGGACACTGAAGCTTTCTTT. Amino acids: CASSLVVMGGDTEAFF.

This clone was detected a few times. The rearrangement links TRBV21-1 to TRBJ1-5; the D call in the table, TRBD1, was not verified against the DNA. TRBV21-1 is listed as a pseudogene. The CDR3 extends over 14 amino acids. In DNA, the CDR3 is TGTGCCAGCAGCAAATTGTCACAGTTGGAGCCCCAGCATTTT. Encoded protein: CASSKLSQLEPQHF.

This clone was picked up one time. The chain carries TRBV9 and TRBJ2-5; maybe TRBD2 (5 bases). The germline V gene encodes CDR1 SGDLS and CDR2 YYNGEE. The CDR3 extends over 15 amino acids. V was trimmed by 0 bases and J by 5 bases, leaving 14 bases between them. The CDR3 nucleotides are TGTGCCAGCAGCGTAGCGGGCCACAGCGGCGAGACCCAGTACTTC. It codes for CASSVAGHSGETQYF. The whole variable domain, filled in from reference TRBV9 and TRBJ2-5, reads DSGVTQTPKHLITATGQRVTLRCSPRSGDLSVYWYQQSLDQGLQFLIQYYNGEERAKGNILERFSAQQFPDLHSELNLSSLELGDSALYFCASSVAGHSGETQYFGPGTRLLVL.

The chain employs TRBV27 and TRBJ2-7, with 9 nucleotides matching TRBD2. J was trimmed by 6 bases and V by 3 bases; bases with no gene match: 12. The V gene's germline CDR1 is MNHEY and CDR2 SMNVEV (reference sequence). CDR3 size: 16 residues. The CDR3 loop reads CASSFPGLATFFEQYF. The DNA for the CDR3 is TGTGCCAGCAGTTTTCCGGGACTAGCCACGTTTTTCGAGCAGTACTTC.

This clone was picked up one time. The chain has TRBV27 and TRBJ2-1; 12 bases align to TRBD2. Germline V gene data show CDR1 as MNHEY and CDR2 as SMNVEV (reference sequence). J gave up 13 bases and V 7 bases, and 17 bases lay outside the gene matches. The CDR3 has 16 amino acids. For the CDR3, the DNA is TGTGCCAGCACCCCCCAAGGACTAGCGGGGACCAAAGGCCAGTTCTTC. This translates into CASTPQGLAGTKGQFF.

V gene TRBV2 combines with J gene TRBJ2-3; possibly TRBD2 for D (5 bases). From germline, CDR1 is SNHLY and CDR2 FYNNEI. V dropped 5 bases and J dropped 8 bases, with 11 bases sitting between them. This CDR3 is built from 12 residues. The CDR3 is CASSLPRGTQYF. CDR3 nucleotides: TGTGCCAGCAGTCTCCCCCGGGGTACGCAGTATTTT.

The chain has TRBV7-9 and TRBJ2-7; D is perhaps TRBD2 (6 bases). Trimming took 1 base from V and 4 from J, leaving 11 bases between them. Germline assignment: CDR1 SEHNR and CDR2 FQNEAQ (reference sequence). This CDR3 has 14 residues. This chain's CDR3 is CASSLGGVRYEQYF. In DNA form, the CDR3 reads TGTGCCAGCAGCTTAGGGGGGGTGAGGTACGAGCAGTACTTC.

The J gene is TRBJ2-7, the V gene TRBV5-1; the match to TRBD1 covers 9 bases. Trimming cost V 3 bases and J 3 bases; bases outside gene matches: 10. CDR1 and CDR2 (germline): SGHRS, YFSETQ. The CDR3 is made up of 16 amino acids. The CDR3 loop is CASSSTPGQGLYEQYF. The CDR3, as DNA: TGCGCCAGCAGCTCCACCCCGGGACAGGGCCTCTACGAGCAGTACTTC.

The CDR3 sequence: CASSLAPNEKLFF. The DNA for the CDR3 is TGTGCCAGCAGCTTAGCCCCGAATGAAAAACTGTTTTTT. This rearrangement joins TRBV13 to TRBJ1-4, with D unresolved. The CDR3 length is 13 residues. CDR1 is PRHDT and CDR2 is FYEKMQ in the germline V gene (reference sequence). Trimming stripped 1 base from V and 5 bases from J, with 5 bases between.

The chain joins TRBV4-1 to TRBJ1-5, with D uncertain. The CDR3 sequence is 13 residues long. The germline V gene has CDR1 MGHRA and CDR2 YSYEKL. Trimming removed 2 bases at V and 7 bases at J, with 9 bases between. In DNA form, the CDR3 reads TGCGCCAGCAGCCAACACATCTTCCAGCCCCAGCATTTT. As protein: CASSQHIFQPQHF.

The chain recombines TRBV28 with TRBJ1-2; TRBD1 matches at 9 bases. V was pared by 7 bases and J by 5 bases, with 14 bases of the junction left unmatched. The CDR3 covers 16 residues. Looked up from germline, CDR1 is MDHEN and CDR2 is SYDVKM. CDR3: CASTRTRDRGVYGYTF. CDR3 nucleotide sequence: TGTGCCAGCACCCGAACCCGCGACAGGGGGGTTTATGGCTACACCTTC.

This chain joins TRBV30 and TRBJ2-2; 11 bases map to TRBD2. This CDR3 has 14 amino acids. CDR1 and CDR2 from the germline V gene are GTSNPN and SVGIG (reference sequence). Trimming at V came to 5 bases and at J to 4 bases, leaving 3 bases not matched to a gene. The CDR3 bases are TGTGCCTGGCAGACTAGCGGGGTCACCGGGGAGCTGTTTTTT. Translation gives CAWQTSGVTGELFF.

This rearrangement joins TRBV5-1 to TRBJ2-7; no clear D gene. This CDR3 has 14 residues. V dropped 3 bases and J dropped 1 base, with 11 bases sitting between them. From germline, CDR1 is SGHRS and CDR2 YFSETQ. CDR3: CASSWTTVSYEQYF. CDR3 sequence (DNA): TGCGCCAGCAGCTGGACGACGGTTTCCTACGAGCAGTACTTC.

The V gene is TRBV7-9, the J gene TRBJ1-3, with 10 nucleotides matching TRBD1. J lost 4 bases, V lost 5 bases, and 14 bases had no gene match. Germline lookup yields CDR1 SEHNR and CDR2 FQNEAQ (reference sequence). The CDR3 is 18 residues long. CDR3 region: CASSTRDRGVGYGNTIYF. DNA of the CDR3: TGTGCCAGCAGCACCCGGGACAGGGGAGTGGGGTACGGAAACACCATATATTTT.

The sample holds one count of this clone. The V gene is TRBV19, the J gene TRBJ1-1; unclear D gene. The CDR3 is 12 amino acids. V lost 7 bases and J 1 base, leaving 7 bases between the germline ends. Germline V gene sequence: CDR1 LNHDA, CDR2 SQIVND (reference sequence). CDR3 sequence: CASKDSNTEAFF. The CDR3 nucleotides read TGTGCCAGTAAGGACTCGAACACTGAAGCTTTCTTT.

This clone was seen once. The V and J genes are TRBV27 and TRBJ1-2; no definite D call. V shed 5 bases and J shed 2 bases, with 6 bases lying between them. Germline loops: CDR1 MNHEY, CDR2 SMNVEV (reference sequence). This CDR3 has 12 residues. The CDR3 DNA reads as TGTGCCAGCAGTCGACCCAACTATGGCTACACCTTC. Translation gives CASSRPNYGYTF.

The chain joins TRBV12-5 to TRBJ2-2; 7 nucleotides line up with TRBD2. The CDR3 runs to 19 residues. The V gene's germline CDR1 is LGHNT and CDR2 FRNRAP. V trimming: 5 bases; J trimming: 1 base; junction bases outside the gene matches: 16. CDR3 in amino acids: CASGGVGVTAGVNTGELFF. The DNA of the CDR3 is TGTGCTAGTGGTGGGGTCGGTGTTACGGCGGGAGTGAACACCGGGGAGCTGTTTTTT. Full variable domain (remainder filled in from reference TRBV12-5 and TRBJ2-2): DARVTQTPRHKVTEMGQEVTMRCQPILGHNTVFWYRQTMMQGLELLAYFRNRAPLDDSGMPKDRFSAEMPDATLATLKIQPSEPRDSAVYFCASGGVGVTAGVNTGELFFGEGSRLTVL.

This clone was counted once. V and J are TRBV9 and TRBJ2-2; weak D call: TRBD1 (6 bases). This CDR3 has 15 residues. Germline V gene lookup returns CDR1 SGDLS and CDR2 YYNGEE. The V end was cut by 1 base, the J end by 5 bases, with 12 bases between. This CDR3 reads CASSVRGGKTGELFF. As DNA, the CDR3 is TGTGCCAGCAGCGTAAGAGGGGGAAAGACCGGGGAGCTGTTTTTT.

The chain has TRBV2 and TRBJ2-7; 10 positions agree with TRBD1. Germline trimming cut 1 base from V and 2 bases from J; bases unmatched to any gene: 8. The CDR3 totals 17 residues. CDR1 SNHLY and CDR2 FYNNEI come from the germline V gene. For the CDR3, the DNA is TGTGCCAGCAGTGAAGGGTTGAGAGGACAGGGGGCCTACGAGCAGTACTTC. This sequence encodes CASSEGLRGQGAYEQYF.